The rows below give T cell receptor beta chains drawn from one sample of a study of cytomegalovirus exposure and HLA in healthy donors. TCRdb keeps only in-frame clones here, not all; method: immunoSEQ multiplex PCR. The table shows about 360,000 clones, with roughly 89% occurring only once. Sequences were obtained from PBMCs. Receptors were obtained from a young woman in good health and CMV-seronegative. Each CDR3 is given with its conserved first and last residue. D genes are given only for firm matches. Some rows have no size entry. The others give once, few or many, or a class for an expanded clone.

cdr3_aa cdr3_nt j_call v_call d_call clone_size
CASSARGVGDTQYF TGTGCCAGCAGCGCGCGGGGGGTTGGAGATACGCAGTATTTT TRBJ2-3 TRBV9 TRBD2 NA
CASSPGGAGGREQYF TGTGCCAGCAGTCCCGGGGGAGCGGGAGGTCGGGAGCAGTACTTC TRBJ2-7 TRBV28 TRBD2 NA
CASSPGRRLAETIYNEQFF TGTGCCAGCAGCCCGGGGAGAAGGCTAGCGGAGACAATTTACAATGAGCAGTTCTTC TRBJ2-1 TRBV14 TRBD2 NA
CASSQPDYNEQFF TGTGCCAGCAGCCAACCAGACTACAATGAGCAGTTCTTC TRBJ2-1 TRBV14 NA NA
CASSVRVMDGYTF TGTGCCAGCAGCGTGAGAGTCATGGATGGCTACACCTTC TRBJ1-2 TRBV9 NA NA
CASSDGNSGRYNEQFF TGTGCCAGCAGTGACGGGAATAGCGGGAGGTACAATGAGCAGTTCTTC TRBJ2-1 TRBV2 TRBD2 NA
CASKTGPNSFNSPLHF TGTGCCAGTAAGACAGGGCCCAATTCTTTTAATTCACCCCTCCACTTT TRBJ1-6 TRBV19 TRBD1 NA
CASSSSTWRGAGYTF TGTGCCAGCAGCTCCTCCACGTGGAGGGGTGCTGGCTACACCTTC TRBJ1-2 TRBV7-9 NA NA
CASSSLRGRANSNQPQHF TGTGCCAGCAGCTCCCTCAGGGGGCGAGCTAATAGCAATCAGCCCCAGCATTTT TRBJ1-5 TRBV5-6 TRBD1 NA
CASSMTDSNEQFF TGTGCCAGCAGCATGACGGACAGCAATGAGCAGTTCTTC TRBJ2-1 TRBV7-9 NA NA
CASSLTRVSMNTEAFF TGTGCCAGCAGTTTAACCAGGGTATCCATGAACACTGAAGCTTTCTTT TRBJ1-1 TRBV28 NA once
CASSPSTRLNSYEQYF TGTGCCAGCAGTCCGTCGACTAGGTTAAATTCCTACGAGCAGTACTTC TRBJ2-7 TRBV28 NA NA
CASSGQLYNQPQHF TGTGCCAGCAGTGGACAGCTCTACAATCAGCCCCAGCATTTT TRBJ1-5 TRBV2 NA few
CASSPTSGAKYF TGTGCCAGCAGCCCCACCTCGGGAGCTAAGTATTTT TRBJ2-3 TRBV11-2 NA NA
CASSQRTERERDNEQFF TGCGCCAGCAGCCAACGGACAGAGAGGGAAAGGGACAATGAGCAGTTCTTC TRBJ2-1 TRBV4-1 NA NA
CASSFAPVGVSPLHF TGTGCCAGCAGCTTTGCCCCCGTGGGAGTTTCACCCCTCCACTTT TRBJ1-6 TRBV7-9 NA NA
CSAILDRAYEQYF TGCAGCGCCATCCTCGACAGAGCCTACGAGCAGTACTTC TRBJ2-7 TRBV29-1 NA NA
CASSRDRENTEAFF TGTGCCAGCAGTAGGGACAGGGAGAACACTGAAGCTTTCTTT TRBJ1-1 TRBV9 TRBD1 NA
CASSLSSGYEQYF TGTGCCAGCAGCTTAAGTTCGGGCTACGAGCAGTACTTC TRBJ2-7 TRBV7-9 NA many
CASRGQVGELFF TGCGCCAGCAGGGGGCAGGTCGGGGAGCTGTTTTTT TRBJ2-2 TRBV4-1 NA NA
CASQMSRGSQETQYF TGTGCCAGCCAGATGAGCCGGGGTTCGCAAGAGACCCAGTACTTC TRBJ2-5 TRBV25-1 NA NA
CAWRTRTAIYGGYTF TGTGCCTGGAGAACCAGGACAGCCATCTACGGGGGCTACACCTTC TRBJ1-2 TRBV30 NA NA
CASRQEGHSTWGSYGYTF TGTGCCAGCAGACAAGAAGGACACTCAACATGGGGTTCCTATGGCTACACCTTC TRBJ1-2 TRBV4-2 NA few
CASSPRGAGGSAYNEQFF TGTGCCAGCAGCCCCCGGGGAGCGGGGGGATCGGCCTACAATGAGCAGTTCTTC TRBJ2-1 TRBV7-9 TRBD2 many
CASSFIGGATGTGELFF TGCGCCAGCAGCTTTATTGGGGGCGCCACGGGGACCGGGGAGCTGTTTTTT TRBJ2-2 TRBV5-1 NA NA
CASSEGGAMQETQYF TGTGCCAGCAGTGAAGGAGGAGCTATGCAAGAGACCCAGTACTTC TRBJ2-5 TRBV2 NA NA
CASSFWGRNTEAFF TGTGCCAGCAGTTTCTGGGGGCGGAACACTGAAGCTTTCTTT TRBJ1-1 TRBV27 NA NA
CASTKTGLNNEQFF TGTGCCAGCACTAAGACAGGGTTAAACAATGAGCAGTTCTTC TRBJ2-1 TRBV2 TRBD1 NA
CASRATGNYGYTF TGTGCCAGCAGGGCGACAGGGAACTATGGCTACACCTTC TRBJ1-2 TRBV27 TRBD1 NA
CSVEYAGGETQYF TGCAGCGTTGAGTATGCGGGAGGAGAGACCCAGTACTTC TRBJ2-5 TRBV29-1 TRBD2 NA
CASSEETSGDEQFF TGTGCCAGCAGTGAGGAGACTAGTGGGGATGAGCAGTTCTTC TRBJ2-1 TRBV2 NA NA
CASSLLGHNYGYTF TGTGCCAGCAGTTTATTGGGACACAACTATGGCTACACCTTC TRBJ1-2 TRBV27 NA NA
CASSMGSALYEQYF TGTGCCAGTAGTATGGGTAGCGCGCTCTACGAGCAGTACTTC TRBJ2-7 TRBV19 NA NA
CASSEAGTHYNEQFF TGTGCCAGCAGTGAAGCCGGGACTCACTACAATGAGCAGTTCTTC TRBJ2-1 TRBV2 NA NA
CASSLERGPNGYTF TGTGCCAGCAGCTTAGAGAGGGGGCCCAATGGCTACACCTTC TRBJ1-2 TRBV11-2 TRBD1 NA
CASSVNRGQDEQYF TGTGCCAGCAGCGTTAACAGGGGGCAAGACGAGCAGTACTTC TRBJ2-7 TRBV7-2 TRBD1 few
CASSQEHRDSYNEQFF TGTGCCAGCAGCCAAGAACACAGGGACTCCTACAATGAGCAGTTCTTC TRBJ2-1 TRBV14 NA once
CASSQVGTLWDTQYF TGTGCCAGCAGCCAAGTAGGGACTTTATGGGATACGCAGTATTTT TRBJ2-3 TRBV4-2 NA NA